The T cell receptor (beta chain) under discussion was sequenced for a study of regulatory T cells in long-lasting Graves disease. This clonotype appeared many times. Sequencing libraries for TCR beta were prepared with iRepertoire HTBI primers and Arm-PCR of CDR3 regions. TCRdb processed the multiplex PCR reads anew with MiXCR; each CDR3 protein has one entry. Seen here are about 620,000 distinct CDR3 sequences, 15% to 20% observed once, and the top ten hold around 19%. The CDR3 extends over 14 amino acids. Deletions cut 10 bases from V and 7 bases from J, with 17 bases between. Germline V gene sequence: CDR1 MGHDK, CDR2 SYGVNS. Documented time point: newly diagnosed GD, antithyroid drugs for less than 3 months. PBMC RNA was the source of the TCR library. This sample was also put to use in a study of T cells in Graves' hyperthyroidism and ophthalmopathy. Turning to that study: Through a model of 13 V-J features, ophthalmopathy was separated from stable hyperthyroidism.

The source of this sequence is a woman aged 30 to 39 with Graves disease. V and J are TRBV25-1 and TRBJ1-6, with TRBD1 as a possible D gene (6 bases). Here the sequenced sample was peripheral blood mononuclear cells (PBMCs), taken at new diagnosis, from a patient treated with antithyroid drugs. The chain's CDR3 is CATSRRGRNSPLHF. The CDR3 DNA is TGTGCCACCTCTCGTCGGGGGCGGAATTCACCCCTCCACTTT.